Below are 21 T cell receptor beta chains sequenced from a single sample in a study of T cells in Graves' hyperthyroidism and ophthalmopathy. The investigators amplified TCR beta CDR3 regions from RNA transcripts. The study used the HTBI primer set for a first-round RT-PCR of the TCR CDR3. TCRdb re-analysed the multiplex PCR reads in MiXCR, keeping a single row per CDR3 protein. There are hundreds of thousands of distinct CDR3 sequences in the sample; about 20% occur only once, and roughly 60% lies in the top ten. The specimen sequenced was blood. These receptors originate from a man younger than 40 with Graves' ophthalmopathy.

Written as DNA, the CDR3 is TGTGCCAGCAGTGTATCAGGCGTCTCCTACGAGCAGTACTTC. Its translation: CASSVSGVSYEQYF. The chain is built from TRBV2 and TRBJ2-7; no clear D. Germline V gene sequence: CDR1 SNHLY, CDR2 FYNNEI. V lost 4 bases and J 0 bases, leaving 10 bases between the germline ends. The CDR3 has 14 amino acids.

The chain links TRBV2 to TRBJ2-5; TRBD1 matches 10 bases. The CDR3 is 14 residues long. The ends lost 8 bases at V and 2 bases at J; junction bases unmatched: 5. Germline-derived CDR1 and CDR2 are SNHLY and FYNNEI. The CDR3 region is CASGTGVPQETQYF. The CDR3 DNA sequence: TGTGCCAGCGGGACAGGGGTCCCACAAGAGACCCAGTACTTC.

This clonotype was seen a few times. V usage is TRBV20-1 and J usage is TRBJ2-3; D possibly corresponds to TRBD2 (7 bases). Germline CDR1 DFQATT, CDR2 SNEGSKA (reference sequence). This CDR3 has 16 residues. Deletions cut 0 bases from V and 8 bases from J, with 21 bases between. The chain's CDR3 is CSARERGGGPAGTQYF. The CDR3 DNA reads TGCAGTGCTAGAGAGAGGGGGGGCGGCCCTGCCGGTACGCAGTATTTT.

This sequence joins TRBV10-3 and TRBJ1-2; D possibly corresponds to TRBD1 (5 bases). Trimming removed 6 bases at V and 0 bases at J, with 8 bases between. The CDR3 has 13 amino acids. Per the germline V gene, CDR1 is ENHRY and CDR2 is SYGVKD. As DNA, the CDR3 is TGTGCCATCAGCGCAGGGTCTAACTATGGCTACACCTTC. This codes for CAISAGSNYGYTF.

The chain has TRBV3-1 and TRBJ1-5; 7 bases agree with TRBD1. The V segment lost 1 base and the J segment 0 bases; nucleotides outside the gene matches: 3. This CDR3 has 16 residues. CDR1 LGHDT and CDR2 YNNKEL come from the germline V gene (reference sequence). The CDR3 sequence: CASSQGTGNSNQPQHF. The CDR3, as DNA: TGTGCCAGCAGCCAAGGGACAGGTAATAGCAATCAGCCCCAGCATTTT.

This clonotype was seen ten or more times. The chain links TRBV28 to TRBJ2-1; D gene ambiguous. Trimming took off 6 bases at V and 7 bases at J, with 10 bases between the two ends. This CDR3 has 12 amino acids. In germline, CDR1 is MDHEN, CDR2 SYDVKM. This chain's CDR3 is CASSLDKNEQFF. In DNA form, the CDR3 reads TGTGCCAGCAGCCTAGACAAGAATGAGCAGTTCTTC.

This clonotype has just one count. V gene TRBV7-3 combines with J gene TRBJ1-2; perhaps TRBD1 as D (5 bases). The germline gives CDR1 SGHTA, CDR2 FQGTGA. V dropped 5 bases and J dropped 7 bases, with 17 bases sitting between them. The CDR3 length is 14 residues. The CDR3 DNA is TGTGCCAGCAGCCCGGACCGGGGGTCTCCTGGCTACACCTTC. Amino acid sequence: CASSPDRGSPGYTF.

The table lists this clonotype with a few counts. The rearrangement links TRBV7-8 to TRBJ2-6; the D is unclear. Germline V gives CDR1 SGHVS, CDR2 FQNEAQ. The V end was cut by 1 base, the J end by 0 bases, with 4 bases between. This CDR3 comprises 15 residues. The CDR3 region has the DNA TGTGCCAGCAGCTTAGGTCTCTCTGGGGCCAACGTCCTGACTTTC. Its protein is CASSLGLSGANVLTF.

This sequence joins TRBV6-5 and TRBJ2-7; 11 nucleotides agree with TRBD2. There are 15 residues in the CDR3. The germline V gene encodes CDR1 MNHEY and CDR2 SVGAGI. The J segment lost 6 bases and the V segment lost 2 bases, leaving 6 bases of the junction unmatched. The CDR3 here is CASSYDSGRAAEQYF. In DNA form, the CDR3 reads TGTGCCAGCAGTTACGATAGCGGGAGGGCTGCCGAGCAGTACTTC.

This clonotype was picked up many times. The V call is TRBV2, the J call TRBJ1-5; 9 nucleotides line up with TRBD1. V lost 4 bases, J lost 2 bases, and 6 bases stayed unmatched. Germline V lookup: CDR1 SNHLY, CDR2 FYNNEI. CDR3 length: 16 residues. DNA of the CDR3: TGTGCCAGCAGTGTTCTCCGGACAGGGGGCAATCAGCCCCAGCATTTT. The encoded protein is CASSVLRTGGNQPQHF. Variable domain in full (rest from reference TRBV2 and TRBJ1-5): EPEVTQTPSHQVTQMGQEVILRCVPISNHLYFYWYRQILGQKVEFLVSFYNNEISEKSEIFDDQFSVERPDGSNFTLKIRSTKLEDSAMYFCASSVLRTGGNQPQHFGDGTRLSIL.

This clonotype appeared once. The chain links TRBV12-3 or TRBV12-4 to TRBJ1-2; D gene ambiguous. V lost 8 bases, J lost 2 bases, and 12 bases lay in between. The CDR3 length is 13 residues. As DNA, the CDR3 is TGTGCCAGCTCCCCATTCGGAAACTATGGCTACACCTTC. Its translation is CASSPFGNYGYTF.

The CDR3 loop reads CASNSLRGAQHF. For the CDR3, the DNA is TGTGCCAGTAATTCCCTCAGGGGGGCCCAGCATTTT. This chain uses TRBV19 with TRBJ1-5; 7 nucleotides agree with TRBD1. Unmatched junction bases numbered 8, after V lost 7 bases and J lost 11 bases. Per germline, CDR1 LNHDA and CDR2 SQIVND (reference sequence). There are 12 residues in the CDR3.

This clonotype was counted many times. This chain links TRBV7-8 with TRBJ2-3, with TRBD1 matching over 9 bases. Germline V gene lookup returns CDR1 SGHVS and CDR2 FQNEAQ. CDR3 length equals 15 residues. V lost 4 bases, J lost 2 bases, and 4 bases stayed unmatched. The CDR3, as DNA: TGTGCCAGCAGCTCCGGACAGGGGATCACAGATACGCAGTATTTT. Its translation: CASSSGQGITDTQYF.

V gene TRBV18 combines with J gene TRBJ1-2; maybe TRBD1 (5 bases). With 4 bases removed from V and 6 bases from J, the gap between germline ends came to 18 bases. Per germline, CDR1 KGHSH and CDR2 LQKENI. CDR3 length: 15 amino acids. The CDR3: CASSLTGPSSDGYTF. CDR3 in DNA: TGTGCCAGCTCACTCACGGGACCCTCGAGTGATGGCTACACCTTC.

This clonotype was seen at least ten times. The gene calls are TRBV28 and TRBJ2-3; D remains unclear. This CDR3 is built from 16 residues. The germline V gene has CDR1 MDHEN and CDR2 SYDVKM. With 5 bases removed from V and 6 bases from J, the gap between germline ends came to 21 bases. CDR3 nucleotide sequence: TGTGCCAGCAGTCCCCTGGGCCTTCCCGCTGGGGATACGCAGTATTTT. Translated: CASSPLGLPAGDTQYF. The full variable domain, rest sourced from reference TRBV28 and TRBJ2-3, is DVKVTQSSRYLVKRTGEKVFLECVQDMDHENMFWYRQDPGLGLRLIYFSYDVKMKEKGDIPEGYSVSREKKERFSLILESASTNQTSMYLCASSPLGLPAGDTQYFGPGTRLTVL.

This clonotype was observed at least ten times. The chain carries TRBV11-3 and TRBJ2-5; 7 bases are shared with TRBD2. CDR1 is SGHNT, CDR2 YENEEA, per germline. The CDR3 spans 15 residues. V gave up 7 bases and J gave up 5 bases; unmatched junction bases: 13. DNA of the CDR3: TGTGCCAGCACCCGGACTGGCGGGAGATTCGAGACCCAGTACTTC. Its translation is CASTRTGGRFETQYF.

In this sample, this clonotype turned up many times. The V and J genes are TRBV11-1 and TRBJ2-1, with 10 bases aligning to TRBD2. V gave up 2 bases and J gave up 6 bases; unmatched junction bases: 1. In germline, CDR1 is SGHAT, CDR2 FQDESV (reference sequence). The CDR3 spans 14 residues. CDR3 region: CASSLLAGVNEQFF. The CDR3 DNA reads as TGTGCCAGCAGCTTACTAGCGGGGGTCAATGAGCAGTTCTTC.

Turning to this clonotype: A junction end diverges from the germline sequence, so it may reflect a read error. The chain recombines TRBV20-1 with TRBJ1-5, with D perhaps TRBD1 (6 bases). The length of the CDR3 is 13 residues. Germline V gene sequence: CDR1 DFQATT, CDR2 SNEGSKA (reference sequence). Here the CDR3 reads CSVRSGAGQPQHF. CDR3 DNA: TGCAGTGTTAGATCAGGGGCGGGACAGCCCCAGCATTTT.

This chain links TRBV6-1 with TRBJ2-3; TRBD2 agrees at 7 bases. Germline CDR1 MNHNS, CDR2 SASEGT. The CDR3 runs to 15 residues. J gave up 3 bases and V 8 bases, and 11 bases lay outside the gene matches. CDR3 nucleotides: TGTGCCAGCCGGGGGAAGCGGGACCCGACAGATACGCAGTATTTT. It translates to CASRGKRDPTDTQYF.

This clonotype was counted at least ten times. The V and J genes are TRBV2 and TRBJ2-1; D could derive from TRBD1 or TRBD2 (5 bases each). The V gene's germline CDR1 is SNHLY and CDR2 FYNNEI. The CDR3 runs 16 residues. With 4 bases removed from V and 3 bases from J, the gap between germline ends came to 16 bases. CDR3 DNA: TGTGCCAGCAGTGCCCTAGGGGCGGGCATCTACAATGAGCAGTTCTTC. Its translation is CASSALGAGIYNEQFF.

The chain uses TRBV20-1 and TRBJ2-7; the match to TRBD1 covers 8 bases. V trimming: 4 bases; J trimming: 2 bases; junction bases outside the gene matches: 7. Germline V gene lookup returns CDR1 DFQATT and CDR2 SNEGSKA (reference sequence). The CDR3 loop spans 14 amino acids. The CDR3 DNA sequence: TGCAGTGCTAACCCCGGGACAGGCCCCTACGAGCAGTACTTC. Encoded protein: CSANPGTGPYEQYF.